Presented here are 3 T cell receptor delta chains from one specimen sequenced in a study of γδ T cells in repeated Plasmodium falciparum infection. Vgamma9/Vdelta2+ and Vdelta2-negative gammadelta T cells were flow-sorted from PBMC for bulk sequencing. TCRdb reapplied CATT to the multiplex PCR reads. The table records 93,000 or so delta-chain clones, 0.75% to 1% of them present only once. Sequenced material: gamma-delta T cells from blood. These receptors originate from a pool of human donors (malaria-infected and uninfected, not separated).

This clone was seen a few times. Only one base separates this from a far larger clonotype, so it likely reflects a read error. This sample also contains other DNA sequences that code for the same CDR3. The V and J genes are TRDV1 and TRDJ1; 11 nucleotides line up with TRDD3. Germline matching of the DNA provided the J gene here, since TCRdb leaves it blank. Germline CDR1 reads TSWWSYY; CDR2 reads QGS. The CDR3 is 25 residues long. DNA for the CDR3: TGTGCCCTTGGGGAACTATGTTCCTACTCTCGTCCGTCGGATGCTGGGGGATACCGGTCGGTTAAACTCATCTTT. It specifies CALGELCSYSRPSDAGGYRSVKLIF.

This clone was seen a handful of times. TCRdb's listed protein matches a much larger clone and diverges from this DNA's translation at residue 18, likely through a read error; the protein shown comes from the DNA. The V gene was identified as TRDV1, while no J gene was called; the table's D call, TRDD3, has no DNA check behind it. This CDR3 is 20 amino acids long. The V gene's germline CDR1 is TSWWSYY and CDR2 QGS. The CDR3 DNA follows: TGTGCTCTTGGGGAAAATTCCTGCGGCCTTCTCCTGTGGGGGATACAGAAACACATCTTT. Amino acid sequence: CALGENSCGLLLWGIQKHIF.

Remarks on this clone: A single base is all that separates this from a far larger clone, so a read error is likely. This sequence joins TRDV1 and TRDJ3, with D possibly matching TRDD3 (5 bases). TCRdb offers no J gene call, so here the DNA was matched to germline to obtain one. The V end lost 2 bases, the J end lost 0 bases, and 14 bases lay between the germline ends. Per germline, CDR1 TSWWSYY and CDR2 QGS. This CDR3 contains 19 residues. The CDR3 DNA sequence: TGTGCTCTTGGGGAAGAGCTGGGCCTCCACTCCTGGGACACCCGACAGATGTTTTTC. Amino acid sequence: CALGEELGLHSWDTRQMFF.